This T cell receptor (beta chain) originates from a study of blood T cell repertoires in COVID-19. Across the whole study: The United States, Italy and Spain supplied acute and convalescent COVID-19 samples.

Only in-frame clones appear in the TCRdb table, and some are missing; sequencing was by immunoSEQ multiplex PCR. The repertoire holds 85,000 to 120,000 clones, with roughly four fifths as singletons. V was pared by 0 bases and J by 0 bases, with 26 bases between. The length of the CDR3 is 21 residues. The genes are TRBV23-1 and TRBJ1-2; D might be TRBD1 (6 bases). TRBV23-1 belongs to the ORF category, with a function that is uncertain. The sequenced material came from peripheral blood. This TCR derives from a man at least 80 years old with COVID-19, enrolled during active disease. This CDR3 is CASSQSPHRATVDGPNYGYTF. The CDR3 bases are TGCGCCAGCAGTCAATCTCCCCACAGGGCCACGGTGGACGGGCCTAACTATGGCTACACCTTC.